This TCR beta chain came from a study of shared clonotypes between healthy human individuals (dated by TCRdb to 2019 to 2021). Regarding the complete study: The cohort comprised two women and a few men aged 18 to 49 years. To increase sequencing depth and limit assay-specific biases, TCR repertoire library preparation and sequencing were carried out by different laboratories using diverse techniques. To estimate repertoire size and how much clonotypes are shared between individuals, the study performed deep sequencing of blood TCR repertoires from 4 to 6 healthy adults. Per donor, three plates each were used for CD4 naive and CD4 memory, two for CD8 naive, and one for CD8 memory. Between about 0.85 and 8.9 billion PBMCs per donor were obtained by leukapheresis.

Details on this clone: Its antigen is not yet known. Base qualities are not provided; no much larger clone lies one nucleotide away.

Trimming at the junction amounts to 6 bases on V and 4 bases on J, and the germline ends lie 13 bases apart. Measured from the cysteine to the phenylalanine, the CDR3 is 13 residues long. Kept here is only the CDR3 DNA, which spans 39 bases and is read in frame from base 1. Via the germline V gene, CDR1 is MNHEY and CDR2 SVGAGI. TCR CDR3 regions were amplified from genomic DNA by multiplex PCR using the deep immunoSEQ assay. Extracted genomic DNA from each cell subset was spread evenly across all wells of several immunoSEQ 96-well plates, with each plate serving as a replicate. Each replicate PCR for sorted subsets received around 0.2 ug genomic DNA, equal to tens of thousands of T cell genomes. Purified libraries were quantified with a Qubit 3.0 fluorometer, sized on a Bioanalyzer 2100, and re-quantified with the KAPA Library Quantification kit. Each immunoSEQ 96-well plate was sequenced on its own single-read 150-cycle Illumina NextSeq 550 flow cell. The paper's processing steps were these. The immunoSEQ output contained only junctional sequences without quality scores, so filtering could not match that applied to full-length reads. Sequences were annotated with PyIR, a Python wrapper for IgBLAST v1.9, and V/J genes and CDR3 were assigned using IMGT germline references. Reads were removed for weak V/J assignments (E-value above 1e-6), missing CDR3, stop codons, out-of-frame junctions, or ambiguous translated residues. V3J clonotypes were defined as sequences sharing the same inferred V gene, J gene, and CDR3 amino acid sequence. Percentage overlap between repertoires was calculated by dividing the number of shared unique clonotypes by the size of the smaller repertoire. Three approaches were used to assess repertoire richness: RTK rarefaction, the Chao1 estimator, and Recon v2.1 estimates of unobserved clonotypes. OLGA was used to compute generation probabilities for all TCRbeta clonotypes that the gDNA method yielded from four donors. TCRdb carries this immuneACCESS record with in-frame sequences only. Its versions omit some clonotypes, under half of them owing to an unresolved V gene in the studies checked, with the rest unexplained. From that table come the V and J calls and clone size; the DNA was used to work out D and trimming. This sample comprises roughly 2.6 million clones, around 94% of them detected only once. Roughly 0.15% of the sample rests with the top ten.

The donors were healthy, HIV-negative adults who had no recently reported acute infections or vaccinations. Only Caucasian adults living in Nashville, Tennessee, USA were represented among the donors. CD4+ T cells were enriched by magnetic negative selection; naive cells were then positively selected on CD45RA, and the negative fraction formed the memory subset. Blood was obtained by leukapheresis, after which PBMCs were separated by Ficoll-Histopaque density gradient centrifugation and cryopreserved in liquid nitrogen vapor phase. Purity and quantity of every magnetically sorted T cell population were checked by analytical flow cytometry. From each sorted fraction, genomic DNA was isolated and quantified by UV absorbance on a Nanodrop 2000c. Paper-wide results and their limitations: Only blood was sampled, and tissue TCR repertoires likely differ from those in blood. Based on pairwise subsampling, the degree of clonotype sharing among donors was expected to be affected by sequencing depth. About 4.5% of naive CD4, 3.5% of naive CD8, roughly 2.5% of memory CD4, and around 0.4% of memory CD8 clonotypes were shared across several donors. Even with the large sequencing depth, rarefaction of the sorted-subset datasets indicated that sequencing was incomplete. Because the study included a small number of donors, the genetic and exposure-history diversity represented was limited. Estimated clonotype richness was generally larger for naive than for memory subsets. Clonotypes shared by all four sorted-subset donors showed higher generation probabilities than non-shared clonotypes.

The sequence joins TRBV6-5 to TRBJ2-7; there is no confident call for the D gene. The sample consisted of naive CD4+ T cells sorted from blood. This specimen's cell subset or site label, interpreted: CD45RA+ positively selected. The clonotype was recovered from a man aged 18 to 30 in good health. The CDR3 has the sequence CASRYPGSYEQYF. The sequence in DNA is TGTGCCAGCAGATACCCCGGGTCTTACGAGCAGTACTTC.